Listed below are T cell receptor beta chains from one sample, sequenced in a study of blood T cell repertoires in COVID-19. Produced via immunoSEQ multiplex PCR; TCRdb's table is partial and in-frame only. The table records approximately 230,000 clones, 80% to 90% of them present only once. Sequencing was carried out using PBMCs or T cells enriched from blood (not recorded which). The receptors here all came from a middle-aged man who had recovered from COVID-19. Each CDR3 is given with its conserved first and last residue. The D gene is left open where the match is weak.

D gene: .
V gene: TRBV18
CDR3 length: 14
J gene: TRBJ1-1
CDR3 protein: CASSGRGADTEAFF
CDR3 DNA: TGTGCCAGCTCAGGCAGGGGTGCGGACACTGAAGCTTTCTTT

D gene: .
V gene: TRBV5-4
CDR3 length: 14
J gene: TRBJ2-3
CDR3 protein: CASSGGMVADTQYF
CDR3 DNA: TGTGCCAGCAGCGGAGGAATGGTGGCAGATACGCAGTATTTT

D gene: TRBD1
V gene: TRBV11-2
CDR3 length: 17
J gene: TRBJ2-7
CDR3 protein: CASSPSGGTGGLYEQYF
CDR3 DNA: TGTGCCAGCAGCCCCTCAGGAGGGACAGGGGGCCTCTACGAGCAGTACTTC

D gene: TRBD1
V gene: TRBV7-3
CDR3 length: 15
J gene: TRBJ2-7
CDR3 protein: CASSPSTGGSYEQYF
CDR3 DNA: TGTGCCAGCAGCCCGTCGACAGGGGGTTCCTACGAGCAGTACTTC

D gene: .
V gene: TRBV9
CDR3 length: 18
J gene: TRBJ2-3
CDR3 protein: CASSPRSGAGSGTDTQYF
CDR3 DNA: TGTGCCAGCAGCCCCAGAAGTGGGGCGGGAAGTGGTACAGATACGCAGTATTTT

D gene: TRBD2
V gene: TRBV18
CDR3 length: 15
J gene: TRBJ2-1
CDR3 protein: CASSLASGGYNEQFF
CDR3 DNA: TGTGCCAGCTCACTTGCTAGCGGGGGGTACAATGAGCAGTTCTTC

D gene: TRBD1
V gene: TRBV7-2
CDR3 length: 13
J gene: TRBJ1-2
CDR3 protein: CASSPDRDYGYTF
CDR3 DNA: TGTGCCAGCAGCCCCGACAGGGACTATGGCTACACCTTC

D gene: TRBD2
V gene: TRBV5-1
CDR3 length: 16
J gene: TRBJ2-3
CDR3 protein: CASSWGTSGGTDTQYF
CDR3 DNA: TGCGCCAGCAGCTGGGGGACTAGCGGGGGCACAGATACGCAGTATTTT

D gene: TRBD1
V gene: TRBV6-5
CDR3 length: 16
J gene: TRBJ2-6
CDR3 protein: CASSYSDRAGANVLTF
CDR3 DNA: TGTGCCAGCAGTTACTCGGACAGGGCTGGGGCCAACGTCCTGACTTTC

D gene: .
V gene: TRBV7-2
CDR3 length: 15
J gene: TRBJ2-5
CDR3 protein: CASSSGLAMQETQYF
CDR3 DNA: TGTGCCAGCAGCTCCGGACTCGCAATGCAAGAGACCCAGTACTTC